Below, 18 T cell receptor beta chains from the same sample are listed, as sequenced in a study of T cell repertoires in cytomegalovirus infection. TCRdb re-derived calls from the reads in MiXCR, one entry per CDR3 protein. The sample shows about 71,000 distinct CDR3 sequences, approximately 22% of them seen only once. Their specific antigens are unknown. The sequences come from CD8+ T cells from cultured PBMCs, collected from culture after CMV antigen stimulation. The receptors were sampled from a human donor in good health (CMV status not recorded). Some clones in this sample may be carry-over from other donors' samples.

V and J are TRBV7-9 and TRBJ2-3; TRBD1 or TRBD2 may be the D gene (5 bases each). Germline-derived CDR1 and CDR2 are SEHNR and FQNEAQ (reference sequence). V was cut by 4 bases and J by 0 bases, with 14 bases left in between. CDR3 length: 16 amino acids. This CDR3 reads CASSSRDGKSTDTQYF. The CDR3 DNA sequence: TGTGCCAGCAGCTCCCGGGACGGAAAAAGCACAGATACGCAGTATTTT.

This chain joins TRBV7-2 and TRBJ1-5; maybe TRBD1 (6 bases). Germline CDR1 and CDR2: SGHTA and FQGNSA. V dropped 5 bases and J dropped 0 bases, with 11 bases sitting between them. This CDR3 is 15 amino acids long. This CDR3 is CASSRTAYSNQPQHF. CDR3 nucleotides: TGTGCCAGCAGCCGGACAGCTTATAGCAATCAGCCCCAGCATTTT.

The chain couples TRBV6-1 to TRBJ2-7, with D perhaps TRBD2 (6 bases). The CDR3 totals 12 residues. Germline lookup yields CDR1 MNHNS and CDR2 SASEGT. V lost 11 bases and J 3 bases, leaving 14 bases between the germline ends. The DNA of the CDR3 is TGTGCCGGAAGTACGGGGGTCTACGAGCAGTACTTC. Protein: CAGSTGVYEQYF.

The table lists this clonotype with a few counts. The chain links TRBV28 to TRBJ2-3; 11 nucleotides match TRBD2. In germline, CDR1 is MDHEN, CDR2 SYDVKM. After removal of 5 bases from V and 0 bases from J, the junction contained 4 bases not matched to a gene. The CDR3 has 16 residues. The CDR3 loop is CASSGLAGQSTDTQYF. CDR3 DNA sequence: TGTGCCAGCAGTGGACTAGCGGGCCAAAGCACAGATACGCAGTATTTT. Based on the CDR3 plus reference TRBV28 and TRBJ2-3, the full variable domain is DVKVTQSSRYLVKRTGEKVFLECVQDMDHENMFWYRQDPGLGLRLIYFSYDVKMKEKGDIPEGYSVSREKKERFSLILESASTNQTSMYLCASSGLAGQSTDTQYFGPGTRLTVL.

This clonotype was seen repeatedly, ten times or more. The V gene is TRBV28, the J gene TRBJ2-3; 7 bases are a match to TRBD1. The germline V gene encodes CDR1 MDHEN and CDR2 SYDVKM. Germline trimming cut 3 bases from V and 3 bases from J; bases unmatched to any gene: 9. The CDR3 has 16 residues. The CDR3 sequence is CASSFEGARRTDTQYF. The CDR3 DNA reads TGTGCCAGCAGTTTTGAGGGGGCGAGGAGGACAGATACGCAGTATTTT.

The chain links TRBV12-3 or TRBV12-4 to TRBJ1-2; possibly TRBD1 for D (6 bases). V was shortened by 6 bases and J by 8 bases, with 22 bases between the two germline ends. The CDR3 loop spans 15 amino acids. In DNA, the CDR3 is TGTGCCAGCAGCCGATCTAACAGGGAATCCTGCGGCTACACCTTC. Protein: CASSRSNRESCGYTF.

This clonotype was seen a few times. The CDR3 protein is CASSHSGGAINEQFF. The DNA for the CDR3 is TGCGCCAGCAGCCATAGCGGGGGGGCCATCAATGAGCAGTTCTTC. This sequence joins TRBV4-3 and TRBJ2-1, with TRBD2 matching over 11 bases. V lost 3 bases and J lost 6; bases outside the gene matches: 4. Germline CDR1 is LGHNA and CDR2 is YSLEER. The CDR3 totals 15 residues.

V and J are TRBV12-3 or TRBV12-4 and TRBJ2-2; D is undetermined. The V gene lost 8 bases and the J gene lost 7 bases, with 14 bases spanning the gap. This CDR3 is 13 amino acids long. The CDR3 protein is CASSRSLVGELFF. As DNA, the CDR3 is TGTGCCAGCTCCCGAAGTTTGGTCGGGGAGCTGTTTTTT.

This clonotype was seen more than once but under ten times. V gene TRBV7-3 combines with J gene TRBJ2-3; D could derive from TRBD1 or TRBD2 (6 bases each). This CDR3 is 15 amino acids long. The V end was cut by 0 bases, the J end by 6 bases, with 13 bases between. CDR1 is SGHTA, CDR2 FQGTGA, per germline. CDR3 region: CASSLTGGLWDTQYF. The DNA of the CDR3 is TGTGCCAGCAGCTTAACGGGGGGCCTCTGGGATACGCAGTATTTT.

The chain recombines TRBV9 with TRBJ1-2, with a tentative D call TRBD1 (6 bases). Between the trimmed V and J ends, which lost 2 bases and 0 bases, there was a span of 11 bases. The CDR3 length is 15 residues. The germline gives CDR1 SGDLS, CDR2 YYNGEE. The CDR3: CASSVPGGANYGYTF. The CDR3 bases are TGTGCCAGCAGCGTTCCCGGGGGCGCTAACTATGGCTACACCTTC.

The chain employs TRBV6-5 and TRBJ1-2; possibly TRBD1 for D (5 bases). V lost 4 bases, J lost 4 bases, and 10 bases lay in between. Germline loops: CDR1 MNHEY, CDR2 SVGAGI. The CDR3 extends over 13 amino acids. Written as DNA, the CDR3 is TGTGCCAGCAGTTCTCAGGGCGGCTATGGCTACACCTTC. This codes for CASSSQGGYGYTF.

This clonotype was seen a few times. The chain recombines TRBV7-6 with TRBJ2-2; TRBD2 matches 9 bases. V shed 6 bases, J shed 0 bases, and the junction held 5 bases outside the gene matches. The germline gives CDR1 SGHVS, CDR2 FNYEAQ. This CDR3 has 16 residues. The CDR3 bases are TGTGCCAGCAGTTCCCGCGGGGGGGCGAACACCGGGGAGCTGTTTTTT. Protein product: CASSSRGGANTGELFF.

The chain links TRBV6-5 to TRBJ2-6; D tentatively reads TRBD1 or TRBD2 (5 bases each). V was shortened by 2 bases and J by 0 bases, with 11 bases between the two germline ends. Looked up from germline, CDR1 is MNHEY and CDR2 is SVGAGI. The CDR3 length is 17 residues. As DNA, the CDR3 is TGTGCCAGCAGTTACGGGACGTTCAGCTCTGGGGCCAACGTCCTGACTTTC. This encodes CASSYGTFSSGANVLTF.

The rearrangement links TRBV7-9 to TRBJ2-7; D is perhaps TRBD2 (6 bases). The V gene lost 3 bases and the J gene lost 1 base, with 10 bases spanning the gap. The CDR3 sequence is 14 residues long. Germline-derived CDR1 and CDR2 are SEHNR and FQNEAQ (reference sequence). The CDR3 DNA reads as TGTGCCAGCAGCTTGGAGGGGAAATCCTACGAGCAGTACTTC. Amino acids: CASSLEGKSYEQYF.

V gene TRBV25-1 combines with J gene TRBJ2-6; D unclear. Germline V lookup: CDR1 MGHDK, CDR2 SYGVNS. Trimming pared 11 bases from V and 0 bases from J, leaving 17 bases between. This CDR3 comprises 16 residues. Here the CDR3 reads CASSSPGSSGANVLTF. The CDR3 DNA reads as TGTGCCTCCTCAAGCCCGGGTTCCTCTGGGGCCAACGTCCTGACTTTC. Combining the CDR3 with reference TRBV25-1 and TRBJ2-6 gives the whole variable domain EADIYQTPRYLVIGTGKKITLECSQTMGHDKMYWYQQDPGMELHLIHYSYGVNSTEKGDLSSESTVSRIRTEHFPLTLESARPSHTSQYLCASSSPGSSGANVLTFGAGSRLTVL.

This clonotype came up a few times. V is TRBV15 and J is TRBJ1-6, with D hard to call. The CDR3 contains 12 residues. CDR1 is LNHNV and CDR2 is YYDKDF in the germline V gene (reference sequence). Between the trimmed V and J ends, which lost 9 bases and 7 bases, there was a span of 10 bases. The CDR3 here is CATSPTNSPLHF. CDR3 nucleotides: TGTGCCACGAGTCCTACCAATTCACCCCTCCACTTT.

V is TRBV7-8 and J is TRBJ2-1, with D unresolved. This CDR3 spans 11 amino acids. Per germline, CDR1 SGHVS and CDR2 FQNEAQ. V was pared by 5 bases and J by 6 bases, with 5 bases between. CDR3 sequence: CASSTINEQFF. The CDR3 DNA sequence: TGTGCCAGCAGCACCATCAATGAGCAGTTCTTC.

J is TRBJ2-4 and V is TRBV10-3; 7 positions agree with TRBD1. V gave up 3 bases and J gave up 6 bases; unmatched junction bases: 17. Germline V lookup: CDR1 ENHRY, CDR2 SYGVKD. This CDR3 contains 18 residues. The CDR3 loop is CAISDKWVGGQLSNIQYF. Written as DNA, the CDR3 is TGTGCCATCAGTGATAAATGGGTAGGGGGACAGCTCTCAAACATTCAGTACTTC.